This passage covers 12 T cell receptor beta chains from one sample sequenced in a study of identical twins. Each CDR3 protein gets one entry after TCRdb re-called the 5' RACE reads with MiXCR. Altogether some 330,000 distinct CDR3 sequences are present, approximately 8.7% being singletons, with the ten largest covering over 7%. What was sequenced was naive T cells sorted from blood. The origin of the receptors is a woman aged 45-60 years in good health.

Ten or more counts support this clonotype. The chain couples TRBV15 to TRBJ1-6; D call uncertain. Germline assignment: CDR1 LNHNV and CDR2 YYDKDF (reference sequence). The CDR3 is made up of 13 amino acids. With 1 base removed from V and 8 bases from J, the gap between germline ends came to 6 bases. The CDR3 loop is CATSRVDDSPLHF. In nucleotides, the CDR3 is TGTGCCACCAGCAGAGTCGATGATTCACCCCTCCACTTT.

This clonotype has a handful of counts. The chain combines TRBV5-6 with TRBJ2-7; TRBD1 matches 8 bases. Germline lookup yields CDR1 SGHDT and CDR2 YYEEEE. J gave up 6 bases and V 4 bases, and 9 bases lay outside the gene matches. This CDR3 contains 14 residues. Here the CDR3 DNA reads TGTGCCAGCAGCATAGGACAGGGTCTACTCGAGCAGTACTTC. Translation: CASSIGQGLLEQYF.

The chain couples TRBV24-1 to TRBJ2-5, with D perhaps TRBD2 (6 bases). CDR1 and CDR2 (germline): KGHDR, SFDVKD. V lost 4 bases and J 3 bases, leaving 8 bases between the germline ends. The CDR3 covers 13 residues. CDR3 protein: CATSDIAEETQYF. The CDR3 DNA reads TGTGCCACCAGTGACATAGCGGAAGAGACCCAGTACTTC.

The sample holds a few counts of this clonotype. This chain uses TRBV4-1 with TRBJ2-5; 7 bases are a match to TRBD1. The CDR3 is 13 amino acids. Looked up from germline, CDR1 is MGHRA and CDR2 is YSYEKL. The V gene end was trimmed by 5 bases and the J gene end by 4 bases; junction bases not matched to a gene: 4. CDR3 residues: CASSKQGRETQYF. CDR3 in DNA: TGCGCCAGCAGCAAACAGGGGAGAGAGACCCAGTACTTC.

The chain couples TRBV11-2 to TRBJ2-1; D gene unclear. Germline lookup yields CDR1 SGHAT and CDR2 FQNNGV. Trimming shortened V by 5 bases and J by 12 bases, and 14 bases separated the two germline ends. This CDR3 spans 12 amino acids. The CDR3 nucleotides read TGTGCCAGCAGCGGAAATCGAGTAGGGCAGTTCTTC. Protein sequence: CASSGNRVGQFF.

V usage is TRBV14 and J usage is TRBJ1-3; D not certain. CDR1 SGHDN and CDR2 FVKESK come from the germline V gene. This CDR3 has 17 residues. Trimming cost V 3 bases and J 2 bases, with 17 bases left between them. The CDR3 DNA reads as TGTGCCAGCAGCCACCTGGTCCAACTTGTGACTGGAAACACCATATATTTT. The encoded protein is CASSHLVQLVTGNTIYF.

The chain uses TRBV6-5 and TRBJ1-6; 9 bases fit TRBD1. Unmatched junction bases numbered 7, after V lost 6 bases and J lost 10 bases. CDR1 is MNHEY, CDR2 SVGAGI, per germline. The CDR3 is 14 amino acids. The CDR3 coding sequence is TGTGCCAGCAGAGGGACAGGGTACGGATCACCCCTCCACTTT. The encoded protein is CASRGTGYGSPLHF.

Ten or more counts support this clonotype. In DNA form, the CDR3 reads TGTGCCAGCAGGAGGACTAGCGGGCGCACCGGGGAGCTGTTTTTT. Translation gives CASRRTSGRTGELFF. The chain joins TRBV12-3 or TRBV12-4 to TRBJ2-2; 11 positions agree with TRBD2. The junction had 4 bases not matched to a gene; V was cut back by 6 bases and J by 4 bases. The CDR3 contains 15 residues.

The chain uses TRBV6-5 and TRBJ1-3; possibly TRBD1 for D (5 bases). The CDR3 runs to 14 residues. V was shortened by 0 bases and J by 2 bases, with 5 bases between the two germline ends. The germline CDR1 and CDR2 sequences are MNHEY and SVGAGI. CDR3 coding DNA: TGTGCCAGCAGTTACTCGACAGCTGGAAACACCATATATTTT. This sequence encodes CASSYSTAGNTIYF.

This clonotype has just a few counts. The CDR3 sequence is CASSLASGAHNEQFF. The CDR3 DNA reads as TGTGCCAGCAGCTTAGCGAGCGGGGCACACAATGAGCAGTTCTTC. The rearrangement links TRBV7-7 to TRBJ2-1; 7 bases align to TRBD2. J was trimmed by 5 bases and V by 0 bases; bases with no gene match: 4. From germline, CDR1 is SSHAT and CDR2 FNYEAQ (reference sequence). The CDR3 sequence is 15 residues long.

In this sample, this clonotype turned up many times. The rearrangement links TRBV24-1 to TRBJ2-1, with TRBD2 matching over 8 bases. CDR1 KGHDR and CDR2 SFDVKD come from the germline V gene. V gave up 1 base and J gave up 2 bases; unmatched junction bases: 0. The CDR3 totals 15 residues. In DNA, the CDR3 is TGTGCCACCAGTGATTTAGCGGGAGCCTACAATGAGCAGTTCTTC. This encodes CATSDLAGAYNEQFF.

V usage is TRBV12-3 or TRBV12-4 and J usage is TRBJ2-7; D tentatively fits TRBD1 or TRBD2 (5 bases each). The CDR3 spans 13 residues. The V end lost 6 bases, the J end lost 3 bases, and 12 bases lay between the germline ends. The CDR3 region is CASRPGPLYEQYV. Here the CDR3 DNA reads TGTGCCAGCAGACCGGGACCCCTCTACGAGCAGTACGTC.